Below are 16 T cell receptor beta chains sequenced from a single sample in a study of T cell responses to AZD1222 COVID-19 vaccine. The data were produced by immunoSEQ multiplex PCR, yet TCRdb's version contains in-frame clones alone and is incomplete. The sample lists tens of thousands of clones; around 73% were seen once. Sequences were derived from peripheral blood, sampled on day 0 of AZD1222 vaccination. All receptors come from an adult in good health.

The chain is built from TRBV27 and TRBJ2-5; 7 positions match TRBD1. With V trimmed by 5 bases and J by 4 bases, 4 bases remained unmatched. Germline loops: CDR1 MNHEY, CDR2 SMNVEV (reference sequence). This CDR3 contains 13 residues. The CDR3 here is CASSRQGGETQYF. CDR3 bases: TGTGCCAGCAGTCGACAGGGCGGAGAGACCCAGTACTTC.

The genes are TRBV6-5 and TRBJ1-4; maybe TRBD1 (5 bases). Germline assignment: CDR1 MNHEY and CDR2 SVGAGI. The CDR3 consists of 14 residues. V lost 5 bases, J lost 7 bases, and 14 bases lay in between. CDR3 sequence (DNA): TGTGCCAGCAGTACGGGGGTCGGCGGTGAAAAACTGTTTTTT. Encoded protein: CASSTGVGGEKLFF.

The chain employs TRBV5-1 and TRBJ2-1; D might be TRBD2 (6 bases). Trimming shortened V by 3 bases and J by 6 bases, and 19 bases separated the two germline ends. This CDR3 is 16 amino acids long. Per germline, CDR1 SGHRS and CDR2 YFSETQ. CDR3 sequence reads: CASSYLLRRAGNEQFF. In DNA form, the CDR3 reads TGCGCCAGCAGCTACCTTCTTCGGAGGGCCGGCAATGAGCAGTTCTTC.

The chain is built from TRBV28 and TRBJ1-1; D is ambiguous. The germline CDR1 and CDR2 sequences are MDHEN and SYDVKM. Trimming cost V 10 bases and J 1 base, with 13 bases left between them. This CDR3 is 13 amino acids long. The CDR3 loop reads CATHNYRNTEAFF. DNA of the CDR3: TGTGCCACCCATAATTACAGGAACACTGAAGCTTTCTTT.

The gene calls are TRBV6-2 or TRBV6-3 and TRBJ1-1, with 9 bases fitting TRBD1. V was pared by 0 bases and J by 5 bases, with 4 bases of the junction left unmatched. Germline V lookup: CDR1 MNHEY, CDR2 SVGEGT. This CDR3 region has 15 residues. The CDR3 DNA reads as TGTGCCAGCAGTTACTCGGGGGACAGGGAGACTGAAGCTTTCTTT. It is translated as CASSYSGDRETEAFF.

V usage is TRBV19 and J usage is TRBJ2-5; 10 positions agree with TRBD1. Germline loops: CDR1 LNHDA, CDR2 SQIVND (reference sequence). The CDR3 totals 16 residues. With 7 bases clipped from V and 2 bases from J, the junction kept 10 bases outside the gene matches. This CDR3 reads CASKRRDRGDQETQYF. The CDR3 DNA follows: TGTGCCAGTAAACGCCGGGACAGGGGTGATCAAGAGACCCAGTACTTC.

This CDR3 reads CASSLFYGSQETQYF. The CDR3 nucleotides are TGTGCCAGCTCACTTTTCTACGGATCCCAAGAGACCCAGTACTTC. This chain uses TRBV18 with TRBJ2-5; D is uncertain. V was pared by 4 bases and J by 1 base, with 13 bases between. Germline-derived CDR1 and CDR2 are KGHSH and LQKENI. This CDR3 contains 15 residues.

The chain combines TRBV9 with TRBJ2-1; D not certain. Deletions cut 1 base from V and 5 bases from J, with 4 bases between. CDR3 length: 12 amino acids. Germline CDR1 and CDR2: SGDLS and YYNGEE. CDR3 sequence: CASSVSHNEQFF. As DNA, the CDR3 is TGTGCCAGCAGCGTAAGTCACAATGAGCAGTTCTTC.

The chain couples TRBV28 to TRBJ2-5, with D perhaps TRBD1 (6 bases). The CDR3 loop spans 12 amino acids. V was shortened by 6 bases and J by 5 bases, with 10 bases between the two germline ends. Per the germline V gene, CDR1 is MDHEN and CDR2 is SYDVKM. CDR3 sequence reads: CASRRDIETQYF. CDR3 coding DNA: TGTGCCAGCAGACGGGACATCGAGACCCAGTACTTC.

Details on this clone: Compared with germline, one end of the junction differs, possibly owing to a read error. The rearrangement links TRBV7-7 to TRBJ2-1; TRBD1 might be the D (6 bases). Germline loops: CDR1 SSHAT, CDR2 FNYEAQ (reference sequence). The length of the CDR3 is 15 residues. The CDR3 region has the DNA TGTGCTAGCAGCTTACGTCAGGACAGCTACAATGAGCAGTTCTTC. Amino acids: CASSLRQDSYNEQFF.

This chain uses TRBV19 with TRBJ2-3; D may be TRBD1 or TRBD2 (6 bases each). CDR1 and CDR2 (germline): LNHDA, SQIVND (reference sequence). Trimming left V 10 bases short and J 0 bases short, with 17 bases between. The CDR3 consists of 15 residues. The CDR3 reads CATKGGGTSTDTQYF. The CDR3 bases are TGTGCCACTAAGGGGGGCGGAACTAGCACAGATACGCAGTATTTT.

The CDR3 DNA reads as TGCGCCAGCCTACTCGGAGGGACGTACACAGATACGCAGTATTTT. It encodes CASLLGGTYTDTQYF. This chain joins TRBV5-1 and TRBJ2-3, with D perhaps TRBD2 (6 bases). The CDR3 runs 15 residues. V lost 7 bases, J lost 2 bases, and 17 bases lay in between. The V gene's germline CDR1 is SGHRS and CDR2 YFSETQ.

The chain recombines TRBV19 with TRBJ1-4; 7 bases are shared with TRBD1. The V and J ends lost 3 bases and 5 bases, in that order; junction bases with no gene match: 6. The CDR3 has 15 amino acids. Germline values: CDR1 LNHDA, CDR2 SQIVND (reference sequence). The CDR3 DNA sequence: TGTGCCAGTAGTATGTCGGAGGGGGCAAATGAAAAACTGTTTTTT. Its protein product is CASSMSEGANEKLFF. The full variable domain, its missing parts supplied by reference TRBV19 and TRBJ1-4, is DGGITQSPKYLFRKEGQNVTLSCEQNLNHDAMYWYRQDPGQGLRLIYYSQIVNDFQKGDIAEGYSVSREKKESFPLTVTSAQKNPTAFYLCASSMSEGANEKLFFGSGTQLSVL.

The chain links TRBV28 to TRBJ1-6; 9 positions agree with TRBD1. The CDR3 totals 18 residues. Trimming cost V 4 bases and J 4 bases; bases outside gene matches: 11. Germline-derived CDR1 and CDR2 are MDHEN and SYDVKM. DNA for the CDR3: TGTGCCAGCAGTTCGGTGAGGGGGGGACAGGGTTATAATTCACCCCTCCACTTT. Amino acid sequence: CASSSVRGGQGYNSPLHF.

The rearrangement joins TRBV4-3 to TRBJ2-7; D is possibly TRBD2 (6 bases). The CDR3 extends over 16 amino acids. V lost 0 bases to trimming and J lost 3 bases, with 15 bases between them. Germline CDR1 LGHNA, CDR2 YSLEER. In nucleotides, the CDR3 is TGCGCCAGCAGCCAAGATGGGTATCGGGGGAACTACGAGCAGTACTTC. This encodes CASSQDGYRGNYEQYF.

The chain joins TRBV28 to TRBJ2-5, with no clear D. The CDR3 length is 13 residues. In germline, CDR1 is MDHEN, CDR2 SYDVKM. Trimming stripped 5 bases from V and 2 bases from J, with 9 bases between. The CDR3 DNA is TGTGCCAGCAGTCACATTGGGCAAGAGACCCAGTACTTC. Translated: CASSHIGQETQYF.